This TCR beta chain was sequenced for a study of patients and donors after allogeneic stem cell transplantation. Trimming removed 7 bases from V and 3 bases from J, with 10 bases in between. The CDR3 loop spans 11 amino acids. Germline-derived CDR1 and CDR2 are SQVTM and ANQGSEA. TCRdb itself ran the RT-PCR reads through MiXCR, one entry per CDR3 protein. The sample lists about a million distinct CDR3 sequences; approximately 19% were seen once. The chain links TRBV29-1 to TRBJ2-7; tentative D call: TRBD1 (6 bases). The TCR originated in a human donor who was either an allogeneic HSCT recipient or a stem cell or donor lymphocyte infusion donor (not recorded which). It is not recorded whose cells these are; they may come from a transplant donor. Sequencing was performed on blood, either unsorted or a sorted T cell fraction (not recorded which). CDR3 sequence reads: CSATGYYEQYF. CDR3 in DNA: TGCAGCGCCACAGGGTACTACGAGCAGTACTTC.